These T cell receptor beta chains were read from a single sample in a study of blood T cells in healthy people across ages. From the 5' RACE reads, TCRdb called clonotypes with MiXCR, one entry per CDR3 protein. Of under 2 million distinct CDR3 sequences in the sample, 34% were seen once. Sequencing was done on a sample of blood. Source of these receptors: a woman in her twenties or thirties in good health. The CDR3 runs from the conserved cysteine through the conserved F or W. A D gene is named only where the DNA matches it firmly. For some rows the clone size is stated as once, few or many, or as a class when expanded; others skip it.

>TRBJ2-7|few|TRBV28|-
TGTGCCAGCAGTCCCCGTCTAGATCCGGGAGACGAGCAGTACTTC
CASSPRLDPGDEQYF
>TRBJ1-2|-|TRBV20-1|-
TGCAGTGCTAGCCGGGGACACCCAGGGGACACCTTC
CSASRGHPGDTF
>TRBJ1-5|-|TRBV20-1|TRBD1
TGCAGTGCTCTACCCGGGGGGACAGGGGGCTTCGGATACAATCAGCCCCAGCATTTT
CSALPGGTGGFGYNQPQHF
>TRBJ2-7|few|TRBV25-1|-
TGTGCCAGCAGGGACGGGCCAGGTTCCTACGAGCAGTACTTC
CASRDGPGSYEQYF
>TRBJ2-1|few|TRBV7-3|-
TGTGCCAGCAGCTTAACTGACGATTACAATGAGCAGTTCTTC
CASSLTDDYNEQFF
>TRBJ1-3|-|TRBV20-1|-
TGCAGTGCTAGAGTCAGGAGCTCTGGAAACACCATATATTTT
CSARVRSSGNTIYF
>TRBJ1-2|-|TRBV6-1|TRBD1
TGTGCCAGCAGTGAAACGGCGGACAGGTCTGGCTATGGCTACACCTTC
CASSETADRSGYGYTF
>TRBJ2-1|few|TRBV4-1|-
TGCGCCAGCAGCCAAACTAGACTTCAATGGCGAACCTACAATGAGCAGTTCTTC
CASSQTRLQWRTYNEQFF
>TRBJ2-7|-|TRBV5-1|TRBD1
TGCGCCAGCAGCTTGGGGGCACAGGGGAACGAGCAGTACTTC
CASSLGAQGNEQYF
>TRBJ1-2|-|TRBV4-1|-
TGCGCCAGCAGCCCTCTACAGTCCTTTTATGGCTACACCTTC
CASSPLQSFYGYTF
>TRBJ1-4|-|TRBV27|-
TGTGCCAGCAAAAAATCAGTTTTAAGCGGGGAAAAACTGTTTTTT
CASKKSVLSGEKLFF
>TRBJ2-1|few|TRBV5-1|-
TGCGCCAGCAGCTTTTCCCCCAACAATGAGCAGTTCTTC
CASSFSPNNEQFF